Shown below are 18 T cell receptor beta chains from a single sample sequenced in a study of T cells in Graves' hyperthyroidism and ophthalmopathy (dated by TCRdb to between 2017 and 2020). The library was generated by multiplex PCR. The sample was run on an Illumina HiSeq 2000. Amplification of TCR beta CDR3 regions was carried out from RNA transcripts. A first-round RT-PCR of the TCR CDR3 used the HTBI primer set with the Qiagen OneStep RT-PCR kit. TCRdb cleaned the public reads at Q25 with fastp, built clones with MiXCR and kept in-frame beta chains. Rows matching on CDR3 protein sequence are summarized as one entry with the most common DNA and genes. The sample table holds 270,000 or so distinct CDR3 sequences, of which approximately 14% were seen once. 30% of the sample belongs to the ten largest clones. The specimen sequenced was blood. The receptors shown here come from a woman between 45 and 60 years old with Graves' hyperthyroidism that later progressed to Graves' ophthalmopathy.

This clonotype was recorded many times. The chain carries TRBV3-1 and TRBJ2-7; 7 positions match TRBD2. V shed 5 bases, J shed 0 bases, and the junction held 4 bases outside the gene matches. This CDR3 is built from 14 residues. Germline CDR1 is LGHDT and CDR2 is YNNKEL (reference sequence). The CDR3 here is CASSRLAASYEQYF. The CDR3 coding sequence is TGTGCCAGCAGCAGGCTAGCGGCCTCCTACGAGCAGTACTTC.

The J gene is TRBJ1-1, the V gene TRBV10-3, with TRBD1 matching over 10 bases. The length of the CDR3 is 17 residues. The V gene's germline CDR1 is ENHRY and CDR2 SYGVKD. J was trimmed by 0 bases and V by 6 bases; bases with no gene match: 10. The CDR3 is CAIRAGQGVGMNTEAFF. For the CDR3, the DNA is TGTGCCATCAGGGCAGGACAGGGGGTCGGTATGAACACTGAAGCTTTCTTT.

This clonotype was found a few times. V gene TRBV19 combines with J gene TRBJ2-3; 9 nucleotides align to TRBD2. This CDR3 spans 15 amino acids. Germline-derived CDR1 and CDR2 are LNHDA and SQIVND (reference sequence). Trimming took 3 bases from V and 4 from J; bases not matched to a gene: 5. The CDR3 coding sequence is TGTGCCAGTAGTATCCTAGCGGGACCTGCAGATACGCAGTATTTT. This translates into CASSILAGPADTQYF.

This clonotype was seen a handful of times. As DNA, the CDR3 is TGTGCCAGCAGCTTAACGGGAGGGTCTGCCTCCTACGAGCAGTACTTC. Its translation: CASSLTGGSASYEQYF. The V and J genes are TRBV7-3 and TRBJ2-7; 7 bases line up with TRBD2. CDR1 is SGHTA and CDR2 is FQGTGA in the germline V gene. The CDR3 consists of 16 residues. With V trimmed by 0 bases and J by 0 bases, 5 bases remained unmatched. The whole variable domain, filled in from reference TRBV7-3 and TRBJ2-7, reads GAGVSQTPSNKVTEKGKYVELRCDPISGHTALYWYRQSLGQGPEFLIYFQGTGAADDSGLPNDRFFAVRPEGSVSTLKIQRTERGDSAVYLCASSLTGGSASYEQYFGPGTRLTVT.

This clonotype was seen ten or more times. The chain employs TRBV6-1 and TRBJ2-5, with a tentative D call TRBD1 (5 bases). CDR1 is MNHNS and CDR2 is SASEGT in the germline V gene. V gave up 8 bases and J gave up 1 base, with 23 bases separating them. The CDR3 has 17 amino acids. The CDR3 DNA sequence: TGTGCCAGCGGCAAATATTCGGTAGGGGTAACCCAAGAGACCCAGTACTTC. This sequence encodes CASGKYSVGVTQETQYF.

This clonotype was counted only a few times. This chain connects TRBV6-2 or TRBV6-3 to TRBJ2-1; 9 bases match TRBD2. This CDR3 contains 16 residues. Trimming removed 6 bases from V and 4 bases from J; junction bases left unmatched: 10. Germline assignment: CDR1 MNHEY and CDR2 SVGEGT. CDR3 nucleotide sequence: TGTGCCAGCAGCCCCCCGGGACTAGCAGAGTACAATGAGCAGTTCTTC. Translation gives CASSPPGLAEYNEQFF.

This clonotype has a count of ten or more. The rearrangement links TRBV2 to TRBJ2-1; D is possibly TRBD2 (6 bases). The V end lost 4 bases, the J end lost 2 bases, and 15 bases lay between the germline ends. Germline CDR1 is SNHLY and CDR2 is FYNNEI. The CDR3 contains 16 residues. CDR3 residues: CASSANGGITYNEQFF. For the CDR3, the DNA is TGTGCCAGCAGTGCAAATGGGGGGATCACCTACAATGAGCAGTTCTTC.

In its sample, this clonotype was seen many times. The rearrangement uses TRBV27 and TRBJ2-3; D perhaps matches TRBD1 (5 bases). The ends were cut back, 5 bases at V and 2 bases at J, with 17 bases in the middle. The CDR3 spans 16 residues. Germline CDR1 and CDR2: MNHEY and SMNVEV (reference sequence). The CDR3 reads CASSINLRGLTDTQYF. As DNA, the CDR3 is TGTGCCAGCAGTATCAATCTTAGGGGCCTCACAGATACGCAGTATTTT.

This rearrangement joins TRBV20-1 to TRBJ2-1; 7 bases align to TRBD2. Germline loops: CDR1 DFQATT, CDR2 SNEGSKA (reference sequence). The CDR3 extends over 13 amino acids. J gave up 3 bases and V 6 bases, and 5 bases lay outside the gene matches. The DNA for the CDR3 is TGCAGTGCACATACTAGCGACTACAATGAGCAGTTCTTC. It yields the protein CSAHTSDYNEQFF.

J is TRBJ1-1 and V is TRBV9; TRBD1 might be the D (5 bases). The germline V gene has CDR1 SGDLS and CDR2 YYNGEE. Deletions cut 1 base from V and 7 bases from J, with 11 bases between. This CDR3 comprises 13 residues. CDR3 nucleotides: TGTGCCAGCAGCGTAAGGGGAGGAGGTGAAGCTTTCTTT. Translation gives CASSVRGGGEAFF.

The V and J genes are TRBV15 and TRBJ2-1, with 8 bases aligning to TRBD2. With V trimmed by 3 bases and J by 7 bases, 8 bases remained unmatched. Germline CDR1 reads LNHNV; CDR2 reads YYDKDF (reference sequence). The CDR3 length is 15 residues. The CDR3 nucleotides are TGTGCCACCAGCAGGCCGGGACTAGTGAAGAATGAGCAGTTCTTC. Translation gives CATSRPGLVKNEQFF.

This clonotype was detected a few times. The chain links TRBV4-1 to TRBJ2-1; 9 positions match TRBD2. The CDR3 has 15 amino acids. J gave up 7 bases and V 4 bases, and 8 bases lay outside the gene matches. The germline V gene encodes CDR1 MGHRA and CDR2 YSYEKL. DNA for the CDR3: TGCGCCAGCAGCCGGGGCAGGACTAGCGTTAATGAGCAGTTCTTC. This gives the protein CASSRGRTSVNEQFF.

Many counts were recorded for this clonotype. The chain links TRBV6-1 to TRBJ2-1, with D hard to call. The CDR3 contains 11 residues. Trimming removed 7 bases from V and 6 bases from J, with 7 bases in between. The germline V gene has CDR1 MNHNS and CDR2 SASEGT. The CDR3, as DNA: TGTGCCAGCACCAGGTTCAATGAGCAGTTCTTC. It translates to CASTRFNEQFF.

This clonotype was observed at least ten times. The rearrangement links TRBV18 to TRBJ2-7; 14 bases agree with TRBD2. CDR3 size: 16 residues. The germline V gene has CDR1 KGHSH and CDR2 LQKENI. V gave up 0 bases and J gave up 6 bases; unmatched junction bases: 4. CDR3: CASSPPGLAGEGEQYF. The CDR3 coding sequence is TGTGCCAGCTCACCACCGGGACTAGCGGGAGAGGGCGAGCAGTACTTC.

Only a few counts were recorded for this clonotype. This may be a read error, as it is one base from a much larger clone. V gene TRBV18 combines with J gene TRBJ2-2; D is undetermined. The CDR3 consists of 14 residues. The germline CDR1 and CDR2 sequences are KGHSH and LQKENI. V lost 0 bases to trimming and J lost 6 bases, with 8 bases between them. The CDR3 region has the DNA TGTGCCAGCTCACCACCGCGGACCGCCGGGGAGCTGTTTTTT. This codes for CASSPPRTAGELFF.

The V call is TRBV28, the J call TRBJ1-1; weak D call: TRBD1 (5 bases). Germline V gene data show CDR1 as MDHEN and CDR2 as SYDVKM. V gave up 5 bases and J gave up 4 bases, with 14 bases separating them. The length of the CDR3 is 14 residues. As DNA, the CDR3 is TGTGCCAGCAGTCCCTACAGGAAGGGCACTGAAGCTTTCTTT. It codes for CASSPYRKGTEAFF.

V and J are TRBV9 and TRBJ2-1, with 7 bases that match TRBD2. The CDR3 has 16 residues. CDR1 is SGDLS, CDR2 YYNGEE, per germline. V gave up 2 bases and J gave up 2 bases; unmatched junction bases: 7. CDR3 coding DNA: TGTGCCAGCAGCGTTACTAGCGCGACGGCCTACAATGAGCAGTTCTTC. The encoded protein is CASSVTSATAYNEQFF.

Worth noting for this clonotype: The junction departs from the called germline gene at one end, perhaps through a read error. V usage is TRBV5-1 and J usage is TRBJ2-1; no clear D. CDR3 size: 14 residues. Germline assignment: CDR1 SGHRS and CDR2 YFSETQ. CDR3 coding DNA: TGCGTCAGCAGCTTGGCTACCTCCTACAATGAGCAGTTCTTC. Encoded protein: CVSSLATSYNEQFF.